Below are 27 T cell receptor beta chains sequenced from a single sample in a study of blood T cells in healthy people across ages. For the second PCR, which ran for roughly 6 to 12 cycles, a sample-barcoded 5' primer and a J-beta primer mix were used. TCRdb processed the 5' RACE reads anew with MiXCR; each CDR3 protein has one entry. In the table there are hundreds of thousands of distinct CDR3 sequences, roughly 32% of which are singletons. The material sequenced was blood. Source of these receptors: a woman of 80 years or more in good health.

This clonotype was counted only a few times. The V and J genes are TRBV6-1 and TRBJ1-5; a possible D gene is TRBD1 (5 bases). Germline values: CDR1 MNHNS, CDR2 SASEGT. The germline V and J ends were trimmed by 7 bases and 10 bases, with 14 bases remaining between them. This CDR3 spans 12 amino acids. The chain's CDR3 is CASKGPVKPQHF. DNA for the CDR3: TGTGCCAGCAAGGGACCTGTTAAACCCCAGCATTTT.

The count of this clonotype is one. Since a much larger clone is just one base distant, this may be a read error. The J gene is TRBJ2-1, the V gene TRBV27, with 12 bases fitting TRBD2. The trim removed 8 bases at V and 8 bases at J, leaving 10 bases unmatched. This CDR3 contains 15 residues. From germline, CDR1 is MNHEY and CDR2 SMNVEV (reference sequence). The CDR3 DNA is TGTGCCAGCGGCCGACGGACTAGCGGGGACTATGAGCAGTTCTTC. The encoded protein is CASGRRTSGDYEQFF.

This clonotype was picked up many times. Here the CDR3 DNA reads TGCAGTGCTGGCAGACTAGCGGGGGGCCAAGAGACCCAGTACTTC. It yields the protein CSAGRLAGGQETQYF. The rearrangement links TRBV20-1 to TRBJ2-5, with 13 nucleotides matching TRBD2. Germline trimming cut 5 bases from V and 1 base from J; bases unmatched to any gene: 4. CDR3 length: 15 amino acids. CDR1 DFQATT and CDR2 SNEGSKA come from the germline V gene (reference sequence).

The chain carries TRBV2 and TRBJ2-2, with D possibly matching TRBD2 (5 bases). The CDR3 consists of 15 residues. Germline V lookup: CDR1 SNHLY, CDR2 FYNNEI. Trimming removed 6 bases at V and 6 bases at J, with 17 bases between. The CDR3 DNA reads TGTGCCAGCAGACCCCGGAAGACTAATCCCGGGGAGCTGTTTTTT. Its translation: CASRPRKTNPGELFF.

The chain recombines TRBV18 with TRBJ1-6; D might be TRBD1 (5 bases). The V gene's germline CDR1 is KGHSH and CDR2 LQKENI. V shed 1 base and J shed 9 bases, with 19 bases lying between them. This CDR3 region has 17 residues. The CDR3 DNA reads as TGTGCCAGCTCACCACTCTTCTCCAGGGCTGGAGGTTCACCCCTCCACTTT. Encoded protein: CASSPLFSRAGGSPLHF.

This clonotype was picked up one time. At one of its ends the junction is not consistent with the germline gene, which may arise from a read error. The V call is TRBV24-1, the J call TRBJ2-5; D not certain. TRBJ2-7 explains the end of the DNA better; the J call may be wrong. The CDR3 loop spans 11 amino acids. Germline V gene sequence: CDR1 KGHDR, CDR2 SFDVKD. This CDR3 reads CVTSDGYEQYF. The CDR3 DNA sequence: TGTGTCACCAGTGATGGATACGAGCAGTACTTC.

Turning to this clonotype: A much larger clone differs by one base, so this may be a read error. The chain joins TRBV12-3 or TRBV12-4 to TRBJ2-5; the D gene is possibly TRBD2 (5 bases). The CDR3 sequence is 13 residues long. V shed 1 base and J shed 11 bases, with 14 bases lying between them. CDR3 sequence reads: CASSLEIAYVQYF. The CDR3 region has the DNA TGTGCCAGCAGTTTAGAGATAGCGTATGTGCAGTACTTC.

In the case of this clonotype: A much larger clone lies one base from this, so it may be a read error. The chain recombines TRBV6-2 or TRBV6-3 with TRBJ1-1; no reliable D call. Deletions cut 5 bases from V and 5 bases from J, with 15 bases between. This CDR3 has 14 residues. The V gene's germline CDR1 is MNHEY and CDR2 SVGEGT. CDR3 in amino acids: CASSARMGWTEAFF. CDR3 coding DNA: TGTGCCAGCAGTGCCCGGATGGGATGGACTGAAGCTTTCTTT.

A single count supports this clonotype. This chain connects TRBV4-1 to TRBJ2-1; D is perhaps TRBD1 (6 bases). The CDR3 extends over 14 amino acids. Germline CDR1 MGHRA, CDR2 YSYEKL. Trimming took 4 bases from V and 13 from J, leaving 20 bases between them. In nucleotides, the CDR3 is TGCGCCAGCAGCCCCCCCGGACAGTGGTTAGGTCAGTTCTTC. This translates into CASSPPGQWLGQFF.

About this clonotype itself: A much larger clone sits a single nucleotide away, making a read error possible. The chain carries TRBV25-1 and TRBJ2-7, with D tentatively TRBD2 (6 bases). Germline V gene data show CDR1 as MGHDK and CDR2 as SYGVNS. The CDR3 has 13 amino acids. The CDR3, as DNA: TGTGCCTGCAGTGAAGGAGGGAACTTCGAGCAGTACTTC. The encoded protein is CACSEGGNFEQYF.

This clonotype was detected many times. The chain has TRBV11-3 and TRBJ2-7; tentatively, D is TRBD1 (6 bases). The CDR3 is 15 residues long. The V gene lost 0 bases and the J gene lost 5 bases, with 14 bases spanning the gap. The germline V gene has CDR1 SGHNT and CDR2 YENEEA. The CDR3 DNA is TGTGCCAGCAGCTTAGATCGGTCCTACAGGGACGAGCAGTACTTC. Translating gives CASSLDRSYRDEQYF.

This clonotype was detected many times. The V and J genes are TRBV20-1 and TRBJ1-2; D not certain. The CDR3 runs to 12 residues. CDR1 DFQATT and CDR2 SNEGSKA come from the germline V gene (reference sequence). Deletions cut 2 bases from V and 6 bases from J, with 10 bases between. The CDR3 region is CSARPGPHGYTF. The CDR3 region has the DNA TGCAGTGCTAGACCCGGACCCCATGGCTACACCTTC.

This clonotype was recorded a few times. With a much larger clone just one base away, this may be a read error. The chain has TRBV5-1 and TRBJ2-7, with 10 bases fitting TRBD2. CDR3 size: 16 residues. Per germline, CDR1 SGHRS and CDR2 YFSETQ. J gave up 7 bases and V 0 bases, and 10 bases lay outside the gene matches. This CDR3 is CASSLASGGAFNEQYF. CDR3 DNA sequence: TGCGCCAGCAGCTTGGCGAGCGGGGGGGCGTTTAATGAGCAGTACTTC.

In its sample, this clonotype was seen many times. The chain joins TRBV7-2 to TRBJ2-5, with 16 nucleotides matching TRBD2. Unmatched junction bases numbered 6, after V lost 4 bases and J lost 4 bases. Germline V lookup: CDR1 SGHTA, CDR2 FQGNSA. CDR3 length equals 17 residues. The CDR3 is CASSSGLAGGLGETQYF. The CDR3, as DNA: TGTGCCAGCAGCTCGGGACTAGCGGGGGGGCTAGGAGAGACCCAGTACTTC.

This clonotype was recorded many times. V usage is TRBV10-3 and J usage is TRBJ2-5; D remains ambiguous. Germline-derived CDR1 and CDR2 are ENHRY and SYGVKD. There are 12 residues in the CDR3. V lost 10 bases to trimming and J lost 5 bases, with 14 bases between them. The CDR3, as DNA: TGTGCCACCTCGACTGTCCTGGAGACCCAGTACTTC. It codes for CATSTVLETQYF.

This clonotype was observed many times. The J gene is TRBJ2-3, the V gene TRBV5-1, with D perhaps matching TRBD2 (6 bases). Per germline, CDR1 SGHRS and CDR2 YFSETQ. The V end lost 4 bases, the J end lost 3 bases, and 12 bases lay between the germline ends. The CDR3 sequence is 14 residues long. The DNA of the CDR3 is TGCGCCAGCAGCAGACTAGATGAGACAGATACGCAGTATTTT. The encoded protein is CASSRLDETDTQYF. Using reference TRBV5-1 and TRBJ2-3 for the parts outside the CDR3, the full variable domain is KAGVTQTPRYLIKTRGQQVTLSCSPISGHRSVSWYQQTPGQGLQFLFEYFSETQRNKGNFPGRFSGRQFSNSRSEMNVSTLELGDSALYLCASSRLDETDTQYFGPGTRLTVL.

The sample holds a few counts of this clonotype. The V call is TRBV5-4, the J call TRBJ1-2; D call uncertain. Trimming pared 7 bases from V and 2 bases from J, leaving 9 bases between. Germline values: CDR1 SGHNT, CDR2 YYREEE (reference sequence). The CDR3 is 12 amino acids. The CDR3 reads CASHQENYGYTF. CDR3 bases: TGTGCCAGCCACCAGGAGAACTATGGCTACACCTTC.

This clonotype was seen repeatedly, ten times or more. The gene calls are TRBV27 and TRBJ1-2; D possibly corresponds to TRBD1 (6 bases). V was shortened by 4 bases and J by 0 bases, with 18 bases between the two germline ends. CDR1 is MNHEY, CDR2 SMNVEV, per germline (reference sequence). CDR3 length: 17 amino acids. The CDR3 DNA is TGTGCCAGCAGTTCCAGGGGCAGGGGCGACGCTAACTATGGCTACACCTTC. This translates into CASSSRGRGDANYGYTF.

As concerns this clonotype: Its ends do not fully match the called genes, so a read error is possible. The gene calls are TRBV27 and TRBJ2-7; TRBD2 is a possible D gene (6 bases). The CDR3 runs to 13 residues. Germline assignment: CDR1 MNHEY and CDR2 SMNVEV (reference sequence). This chain's CDR3 is CASSPRGGDERYF. The CDR3 coding sequence is TGTGCCAGCAGTCCAAGAGGAGGGGACGAGCGGTACTTC.

The genes are TRBV5-1 and TRBJ1-1; tentatively, D is TRBD1 (6 bases). The germline V and J ends were trimmed by 4 bases and 4 bases, with 23 bases remaining between them. Germline loops: CDR1 SGHRS, CDR2 YFSETQ. CDR3 length equals 17 residues. The CDR3 DNA follows: TGCGCCAGCAGCGGGTGGGGTTCGGGGGGCTTAGGCACTGAAGCTTTCTTT. Its protein is CASSGWGSGGLGTEAFF.

J is TRBJ2-7 and V is TRBV5-1; 8 bases map to TRBD1. The CDR3 spans 14 residues. The V gene end was trimmed by 7 bases and the J gene end by 2 bases; junction bases not matched to a gene: 8. Per germline, CDR1 SGHRS and CDR2 YFSETQ. CDR3 protein: CASAIQGQAYEQYF. The DNA of the CDR3 is TGCGCCAGCGCGATACAGGGACAGGCCTACGAGCAGTACTTC.

The chain is built from TRBV5-1 and TRBJ2-3, with D maybe TRBD1 (5 bases). Germline V lookup: CDR1 SGHRS, CDR2 YFSETQ. The CDR3 has 19 residues. Trimming left V 0 bases short and J 0 bases short, with 20 bases between. The CDR3 nucleotides read TGCGCCAGCAGCTTGGATATAAAAGTAGGGGCCCTAAGCACAGATACGCAGTATTTT. Amino acids: CASSLDIKVGALSTDTQYF.

This clonotype came up a few times. The chain carries TRBV19 and TRBJ2-5; TRBD1 matches 8 bases. This CDR3 is built from 15 residues. CDR1 is LNHDA, CDR2 SQIVND, per germline (reference sequence). J gave up 4 bases and V 3 bases, and 7 bases lay outside the gene matches. As DNA, the CDR3 is TGTGCCAGTAGTATCCTCAGGGGGCAGGGAGAGACCCAGTACTTC. It codes for CASSILRGQGETQYF.

V is TRBV20-1 and J is TRBJ1-2; D is unclear. Germline V lookup: CDR1 DFQATT, CDR2 SNEGSKA (reference sequence). The V end lost 0 bases, the J end lost 6 bases, and 2 bases lay between the germline ends. The CDR3 spans 10 residues. The CDR3 protein is CSARENGYTF. The CDR3 DNA reads TGCAGTGCTAGAGAAAATGGCTACACCTTC.

The genes are TRBV5-1 and TRBJ1-4; 8 bases match TRBD1. The germline V gene has CDR1 SGHRS and CDR2 YFSETQ. The CDR3 sequence is 15 residues long. V dropped 4 bases and J dropped 8; count of bases not matched to a gene: 10. The DNA for the CDR3 is TGCGCCAGCAGCGTGTCCGGGACAGGACGGGAAAAACTGTTTTTT. Translation gives CASSVSGTGREKLFF. The whole variable domain, filled in from reference TRBV5-1 and TRBJ1-4, reads KAGVTQTPRYLIKTRGQQVTLSCSPISGHRSVSWYQQTPGQGLQFLFEYFSETQRNKGNFPGRFSGRQFSNSRSEMNVSTLELGDSALYLCASSVSGTGREKLFFGSGTQLSVL.

This clonotype was counted ten times or more. This rearrangement joins TRBV19 to TRBJ2-6; no reliable D call. This CDR3 spans 13 amino acids. The germline CDR1 and CDR2 sequences are LNHDA and SQIVND (reference sequence). Trimming shortened V by 3 bases and J by 3 bases, and 3 bases separated the two germline ends. CDR3 residues: CASSIFGANVLTF. In DNA, the CDR3 is TGTGCCAGTAGTATCTTTGGGGCCAACGTCCTGACTTTC.

The DNA for the CDR3 is TGTGCCAGCAGCTTAGATGCACTGCAGTTCTTC. This gives the protein CASSLDALQFF. This chain joins TRBV7-9 and TRBJ2-1; no definite D call. This CDR3 contains 11 residues. V was shortened by 1 base and J by 12 bases, with 7 bases between the two germline ends. The V gene's germline CDR1 is SEHNR and CDR2 FQNEAQ (reference sequence).